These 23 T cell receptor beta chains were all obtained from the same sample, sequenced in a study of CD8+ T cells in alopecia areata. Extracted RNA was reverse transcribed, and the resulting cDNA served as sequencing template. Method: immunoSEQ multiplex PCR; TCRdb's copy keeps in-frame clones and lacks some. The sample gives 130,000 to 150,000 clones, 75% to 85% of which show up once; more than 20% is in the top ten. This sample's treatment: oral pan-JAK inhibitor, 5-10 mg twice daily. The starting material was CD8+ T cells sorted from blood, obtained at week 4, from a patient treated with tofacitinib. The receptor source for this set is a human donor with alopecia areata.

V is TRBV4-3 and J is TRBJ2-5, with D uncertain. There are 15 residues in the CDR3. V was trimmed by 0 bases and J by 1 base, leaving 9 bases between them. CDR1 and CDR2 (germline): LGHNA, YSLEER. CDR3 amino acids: CASSQDLLGQETQYF. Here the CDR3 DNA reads TGCGCCAGCAGCCAAGATCTCTTGGGCCAAGAGACCCAGTACTTC.

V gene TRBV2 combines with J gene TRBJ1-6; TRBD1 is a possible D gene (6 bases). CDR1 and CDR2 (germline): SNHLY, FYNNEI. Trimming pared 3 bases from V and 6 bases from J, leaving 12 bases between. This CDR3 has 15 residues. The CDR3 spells CASSDRTDGNSPLHF. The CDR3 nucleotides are TGTGCCAGCAGTGATAGGACAGATGGTAATTCACCCCTCCACTTT.

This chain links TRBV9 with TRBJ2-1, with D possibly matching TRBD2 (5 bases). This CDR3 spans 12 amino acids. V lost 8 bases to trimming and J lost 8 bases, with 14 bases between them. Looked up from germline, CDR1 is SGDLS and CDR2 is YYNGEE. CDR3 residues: CASQQDSDEQFF. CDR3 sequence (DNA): TGTGCCAGTCAACAAGATAGCGATGAGCAGTTCTTC.

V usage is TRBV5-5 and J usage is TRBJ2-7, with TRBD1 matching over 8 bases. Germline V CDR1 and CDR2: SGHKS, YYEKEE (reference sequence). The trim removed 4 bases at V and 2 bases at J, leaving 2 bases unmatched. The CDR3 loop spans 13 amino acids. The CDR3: CASSRQGPYEQYF. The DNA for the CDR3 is TGTGCCAGCAGCCGACAGGGGCCCTACGAGCAGTACTTC. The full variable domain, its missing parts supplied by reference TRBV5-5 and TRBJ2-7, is DAGVTQSPTHLIKTRGQQVTLRCSPISGHKSVSWYQQVLGQGPQFIFQYYEKEERGRGNFPDRFSARQFPNYSSELNVNALLLGDSALYLCASSRQGPYEQYFGPGTRLTVT.

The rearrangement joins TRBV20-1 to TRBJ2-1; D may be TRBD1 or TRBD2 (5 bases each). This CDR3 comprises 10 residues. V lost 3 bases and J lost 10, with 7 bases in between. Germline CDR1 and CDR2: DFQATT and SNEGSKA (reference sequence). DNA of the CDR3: TGCAGTGCTAGTGAGGGGGAGCAGTTCTTC. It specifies CSASEGEQFF.

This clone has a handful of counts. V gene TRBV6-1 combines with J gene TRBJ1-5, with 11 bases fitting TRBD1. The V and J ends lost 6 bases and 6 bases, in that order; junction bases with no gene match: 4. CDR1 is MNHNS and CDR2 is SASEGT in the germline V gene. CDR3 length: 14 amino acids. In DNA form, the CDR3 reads TGTGCCAGCAGCCCCGGACAGGGGGCTCAGCCCCAGCATTTT. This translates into CASSPGQGAQPQHF.

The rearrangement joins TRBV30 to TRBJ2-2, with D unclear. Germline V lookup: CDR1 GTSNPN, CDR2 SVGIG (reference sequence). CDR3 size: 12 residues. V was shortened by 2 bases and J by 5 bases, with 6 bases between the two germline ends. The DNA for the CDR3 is TGTGCCTGGAGTTCGGAGACCGGGGAGCTGTTTTTT. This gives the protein CAWSSETGELFF. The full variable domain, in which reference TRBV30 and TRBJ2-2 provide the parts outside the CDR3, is SQTIHQWPATLVQPVGSPLSLECTVEGTSNPNLYWYRQAAGRGLQLLFYSVGIGQISSEVPQNLSASRPQDRQFILSSKKLLLSDSGFYLCAWSSETGELFFGEGSRLTVL.

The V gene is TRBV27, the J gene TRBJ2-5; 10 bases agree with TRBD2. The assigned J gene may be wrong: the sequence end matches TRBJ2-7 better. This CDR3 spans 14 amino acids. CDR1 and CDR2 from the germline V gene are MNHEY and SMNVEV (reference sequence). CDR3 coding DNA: TGTGCCAGCAGTTTTACTAGCGGGGCCTACGAGCAGTACTTC. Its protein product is CASSFTSGAYEQYF.

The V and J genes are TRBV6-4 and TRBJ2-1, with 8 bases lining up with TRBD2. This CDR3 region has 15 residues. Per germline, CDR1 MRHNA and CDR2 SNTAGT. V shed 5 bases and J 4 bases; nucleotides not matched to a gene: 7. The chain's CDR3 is CASSLRGGTYNEQFF. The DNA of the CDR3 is TGTGCCAGCAGTCTACGCGGGGGGACATACAATGAGCAGTTCTTC.

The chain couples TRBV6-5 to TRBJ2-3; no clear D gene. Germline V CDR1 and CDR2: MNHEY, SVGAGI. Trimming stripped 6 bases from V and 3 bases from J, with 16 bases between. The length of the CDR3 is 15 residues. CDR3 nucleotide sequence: TGTGCCAGCAGACAATTCAGATCCGGGACAGATACGCAGTATTTT. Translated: CASRQFRSGTDTQYF.

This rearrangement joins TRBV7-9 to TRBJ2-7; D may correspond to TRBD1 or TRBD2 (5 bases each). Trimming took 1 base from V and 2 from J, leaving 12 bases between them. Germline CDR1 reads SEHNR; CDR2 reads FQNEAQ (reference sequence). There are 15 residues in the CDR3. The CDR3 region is CASSLVSGSTYEQYF. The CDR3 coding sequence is TGTGCCAGCAGCTTAGTGTCAGGGAGCACCTACGAGCAGTACTTC.

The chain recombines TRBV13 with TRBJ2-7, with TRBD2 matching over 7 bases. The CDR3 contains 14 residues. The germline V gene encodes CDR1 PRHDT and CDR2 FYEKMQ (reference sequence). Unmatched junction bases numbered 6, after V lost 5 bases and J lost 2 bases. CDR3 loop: CASSPGRSTYEQYF. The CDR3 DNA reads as TGTGCCAGCAGCCCCGGGAGGTCAACCTACGAGCAGTACTTC.

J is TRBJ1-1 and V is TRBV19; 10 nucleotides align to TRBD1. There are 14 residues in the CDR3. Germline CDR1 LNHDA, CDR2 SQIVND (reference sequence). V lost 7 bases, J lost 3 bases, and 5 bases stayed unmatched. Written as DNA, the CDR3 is TGTGCCAGTATGACAGGGGGCGCGGACACTGAAGCTTTCTTT. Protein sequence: CASMTGGADTEAFF.

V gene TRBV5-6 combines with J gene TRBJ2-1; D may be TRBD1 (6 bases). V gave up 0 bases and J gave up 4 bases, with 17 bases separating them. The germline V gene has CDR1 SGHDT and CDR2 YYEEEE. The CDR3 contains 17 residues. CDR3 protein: CASSLARQDQPYNEQFF. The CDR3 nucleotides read TGTGCCAGCAGCTTGGCCCGACAGGACCAACCTTACAATGAGCAGTTCTTC.

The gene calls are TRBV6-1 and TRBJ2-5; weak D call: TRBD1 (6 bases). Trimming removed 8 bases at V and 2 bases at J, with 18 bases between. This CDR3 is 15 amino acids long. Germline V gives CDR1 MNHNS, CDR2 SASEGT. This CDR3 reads CASALRDTLQETQYF. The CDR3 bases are TGTGCCAGCGCACTTAGGGACACGCTACAAGAGACCCAGTACTTC.

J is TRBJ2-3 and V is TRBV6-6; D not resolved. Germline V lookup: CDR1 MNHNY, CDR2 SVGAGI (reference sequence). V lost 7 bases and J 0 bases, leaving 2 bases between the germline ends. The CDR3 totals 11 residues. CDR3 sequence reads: CASTSTDTQYF. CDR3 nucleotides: TGTGCCAGCACCAGCACAGATACGCAGTATTTT.

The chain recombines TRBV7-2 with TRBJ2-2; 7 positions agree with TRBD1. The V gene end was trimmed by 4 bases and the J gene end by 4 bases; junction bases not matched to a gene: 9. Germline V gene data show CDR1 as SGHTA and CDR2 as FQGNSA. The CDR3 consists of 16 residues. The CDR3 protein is CASSSLLTGTTGELFF. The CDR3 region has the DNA TGTGCCAGCAGCTCCCTCTTGACAGGGACCACCGGGGAGCTGTTTTTT.

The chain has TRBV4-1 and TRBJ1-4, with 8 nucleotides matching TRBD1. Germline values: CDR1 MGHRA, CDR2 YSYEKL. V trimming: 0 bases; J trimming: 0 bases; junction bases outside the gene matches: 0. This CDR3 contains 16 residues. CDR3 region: CASSQEQGATNEKLFF. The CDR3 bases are TGCGCCAGCAGCCAAGAACAGGGGGCAACTAATGAAAAACTGTTTTTT.

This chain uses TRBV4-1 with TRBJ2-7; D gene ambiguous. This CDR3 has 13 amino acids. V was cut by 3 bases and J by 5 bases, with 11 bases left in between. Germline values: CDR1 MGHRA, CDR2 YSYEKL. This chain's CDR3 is CASSQGPRDEQYF. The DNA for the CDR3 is TGCGCCAGCAGCCAGGGCCCCAGAGACGAGCAGTACTTC.

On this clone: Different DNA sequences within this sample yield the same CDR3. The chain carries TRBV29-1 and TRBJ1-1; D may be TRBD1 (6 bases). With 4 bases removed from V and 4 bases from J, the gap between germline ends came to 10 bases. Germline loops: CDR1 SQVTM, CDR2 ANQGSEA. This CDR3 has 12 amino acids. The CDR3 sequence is CSVVGGGTEAFF. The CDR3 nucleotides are TGCAGCGTTGTAGGGGGGGGCACTGAAGCTTTCTTT. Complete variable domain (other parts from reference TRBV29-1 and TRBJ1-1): SAVISQKPSRDICQRGTSLTIQCQVDSQVTMMFWYRQQPGQSLTLIATANQGSEATYESGFVIDKFPISRPNLTFSTLTVSNMSPEDSSIYLCSVVGGGTEAFFGQGTRLTVV.

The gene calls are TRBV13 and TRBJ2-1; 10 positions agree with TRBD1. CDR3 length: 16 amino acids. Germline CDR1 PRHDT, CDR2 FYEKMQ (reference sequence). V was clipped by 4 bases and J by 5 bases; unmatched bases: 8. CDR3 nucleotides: TGTGCCAGCAGCTACATCCTTGGACAGGGGGACAATGAGCAGTTCTTC. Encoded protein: CASSYILGQGDNEQFF.

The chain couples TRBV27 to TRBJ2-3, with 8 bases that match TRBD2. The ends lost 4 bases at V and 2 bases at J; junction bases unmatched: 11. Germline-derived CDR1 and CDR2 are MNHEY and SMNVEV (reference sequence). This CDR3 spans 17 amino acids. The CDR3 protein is CASSSDLAGTFTDTQYF. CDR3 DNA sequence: TGTGCCAGCAGTTCCGACCTAGCGGGCACTTTCACAGATACGCAGTATTTT.

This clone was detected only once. Here the CDR3 DNA reads TGTGCCAGCAGTTACCCAGGTCGCCAAGGCTACACCTTC. Amino acid sequence: CASSYPGRQGYTF. The rearrangement uses TRBV6-5 and TRBJ1-2; no firm D call. The V end was cut by 2 bases, the J end by 8 bases, with 12 bases between. Looked up from germline, CDR1 is MNHEY and CDR2 is SVGAGI. The CDR3 is 13 amino acids.